One and the same sample provided the 12 T cell receptor beta chains below, sequenced in a study of T cell changes during pregnancy in multiple sclerosis. The method was immunoSEQ multiplex PCR; TCRdb's version includes in-frame clones alone and lacks a portion of them. In the table there are over 60,000 clones, 75% to 95% of which are singletons. The starting material was peripheral blood, obtained in the third trimester of pregnancy. These receptors originate from a female donor in good health, enrolled as a control in a pregnancy study.

The genes are TRBV28 and TRBJ2-7; TRBD1 aligns across 9 bases. This CDR3 comprises 13 residues. Germline V gene sequence: CDR1 MDHEN, CDR2 SYDVKM. V lost 6 bases to trimming and J lost 11 bases; unmatched junction nucleotides: 11. As DNA, the CDR3 is TGTGCCAGCAGCCCCTGGGACAGGGTAGGAGAGTACTTC. This encodes CASSPWDRVGEYF. The full variable domain, completed using reference TRBV28 and TRBJ2-7, is DVKVTQSSRYLVKRTGEKVFLECVQDMDHENMFWYRQDPGLGLRLIYFSYDVKMKEKGDIPEGYSVSREKKERFSLILESASTNQTSMYLCASSPWDRVGEYFGPGTRLTVT.

This clone came up once. The rearrangement joins TRBV18 to TRBJ2-1; D is possibly TRBD1 (5 bases). In germline, CDR1 is KGHSH, CDR2 LQKENI. The CDR3 contains 16 residues. V was cut by 4 bases and J by 3 bases, with 16 bases left in between. The CDR3 DNA follows: TGTGCCAGCTCACGCGCGTGGCAGGGCAACTACAATGAGCAGTTCTTC. It codes for CASSRAWQGNYNEQFF.

This clone has ten or more counts. V gene TRBV15 combines with J gene TRBJ2-1; 10 bases match TRBD2. The CDR3 is 15 amino acids. The junction had 3 bases not matched to a gene; V was cut back by 0 bases and J by 7 bases. Germline CDR1 LNHNV, CDR2 YYDKDF (reference sequence). CDR3 in amino acids: CATSRDSSGSNEQFF. As DNA, the CDR3 is TGTGCCACCAGCAGAGATTCTAGCGGGAGTAATGAGCAGTTCTTC.

CDR3 nucleotide sequence: TGTGCCAGCAGCTTAGTACAGGGTAGCTATGGCTACACCTTC. This gives the protein CASSLVQGSYGYTF. The V call is TRBV7-9, the J call TRBJ1-2; a possible D gene is TRBD1 (6 bases). The CDR3 loop spans 14 amino acids. Germline CDR1 SEHNR, CDR2 FQNEAQ (reference sequence). Trimming took 1 base from V and 4 from J, leaving 10 bases between them.

J is TRBJ1-6 and V is TRBV9; tentative D call: TRBD1 (5 bases). Germline lookup yields CDR1 SGDLS and CDR2 YYNGEE. V was trimmed by 0 bases and J by 8 bases, leaving 15 bases between them. The CDR3 is made up of 16 amino acids. CDR3 protein: CASSVAGRVEDSPLHF. The CDR3 bases are TGTGCCAGCAGCGTAGCGGGCAGGGTAGAGGATTCACCCCTCCACTTT.

The CDR3 coding sequence is TGTGCCAGCAGCCCCTGGACAGGGGTCAAGACTGAAGCTTTCTTT. It codes for CASSPWTGVKTEAFF. The V and J genes are TRBV5-5 and TRBJ1-1; 9 bases align to TRBD1. CDR3 length: 15 residues. Trimming cost V 4 bases and J 5 bases; bases outside gene matches: 9. Germline V gene data show CDR1 as SGHKS and CDR2 as YYEKEE (reference sequence). Supplemented by reference TRBV5-5 and TRBJ1-1, the full variable domain reads DAGVTQSPTHLIKTRGQQVTLRCSPISGHKSVSWYQQVLGQGPQFIFQYYEKEERGRGNFPDRFSARQFPNYSSELNVNALLLGDSALYLCASSPWTGVKTEAFFGQGTRLTVV.

The chain couples TRBV5-4 to TRBJ2-1; D is ambiguous. This CDR3 spans 14 amino acids. V lost 0 bases and J 1 base, leaving 5 bases between the germline ends. The germline V gene has CDR1 SGHNT and CDR2 YYREEE (reference sequence). The CDR3 sequence: CASSLALSYNEQFF. The CDR3 nucleotides read TGTGCCAGCAGCTTGGCTTTGTCCTACAATGAGCAGTTCTTC.

The rearrangement links TRBV1 to TRBJ1-1; no check of the table's D call, TRBD1, against the DNA was made. TRBV1 constitutes a pseudogene. This CDR3 is 19 amino acids long. The CDR3 spells CTSSQGGSTGGGLDTEAFF. The CDR3 coding sequence is TGCACCAGCAGCCAAGGCGGGAGTACAGGGGGTGGCCTTGATACTGAAGCTTTCTTT.

The rearrangement uses TRBV7-9 and TRBJ1-6, with 8 bases fitting TRBD1. The CDR3 is 16 residues long. Losses at the gene ends were 5 bases for V and 5 bases for J; bases not matched to a gene: 8. The germline CDR1 and CDR2 sequences are SEHNR and FQNEAQ (reference sequence). CDR3 amino acids: CASSPRTGTHNSPLHF. CDR3 DNA sequence: TGTGCCAGCAGCCCTCGGACAGGGACGCATAATTCACCCCTCCACTTT. Drawing the rest from reference TRBV7-9 and TRBJ1-6, the complete variable domain is DTGVSQNPRHKITKRGQNVTFRCDPISEHNRLYWYRQTLGQGPEFLTYFQNEAQLEKSRLLSDRFSAERPKGSFSTLEIQRTEQGDSAMYLCASSPRTGTHNSPLHFGNGTRLTVT.

The chain recombines TRBV5-1 with TRBJ1-2; D is unresolved. CDR1 and CDR2 (germline): SGHRS, YFSETQ. V was clipped by 0 bases and J by 3 bases, with 12 bases between them. This CDR3 contains 15 residues. CDR3 sequence reads: CASSLVGSGDYGYTF. DNA for the CDR3: TGCGCCAGCAGCTTGGTAGGGAGTGGGGACTATGGCTACACCTTC. Combining the CDR3 with reference TRBV5-1 and TRBJ1-2 gives the whole variable domain KAGVTQTPRYLIKTRGQQVTLSCSPISGHRSVSWYQQTPGQGLQFLFEYFSETQRNKGNFPGRFSGRQFSNSRSEMNVSTLELGDSALYLCASSLVGSGDYGYTFGSGTRLTVV.

This chain joins TRBV28 and TRBJ1-4; tentatively, D is TRBD1 (6 bases). The germline gives CDR1 MDHEN, CDR2 SYDVKM. The V end lost 6 bases, the J end lost 7 bases, and 15 bases lay between the germline ends. CDR3 length: 14 amino acids. The CDR3 loop reads CASRSQGGSEKLFF. CDR3 DNA: TGTGCCAGCAGATCACAGGGAGGGAGTGAAAAACTGTTTTTT.

The chain joins TRBV5-1 to TRBJ1-1; D is perhaps TRBD1 (5 bases). Trimming took 0 bases from V and 5 from J, leaving 11 bases between them. The CDR3 is 14 residues long. The germline V gene has CDR1 SGHRS and CDR2 YFSETQ. The CDR3 nucleotides read TGCGCCAGCAGCTTGGTGGGGGGAAGTACTGAAGCTTTCTTT. It yields the protein CASSLVGGSTEAFF.